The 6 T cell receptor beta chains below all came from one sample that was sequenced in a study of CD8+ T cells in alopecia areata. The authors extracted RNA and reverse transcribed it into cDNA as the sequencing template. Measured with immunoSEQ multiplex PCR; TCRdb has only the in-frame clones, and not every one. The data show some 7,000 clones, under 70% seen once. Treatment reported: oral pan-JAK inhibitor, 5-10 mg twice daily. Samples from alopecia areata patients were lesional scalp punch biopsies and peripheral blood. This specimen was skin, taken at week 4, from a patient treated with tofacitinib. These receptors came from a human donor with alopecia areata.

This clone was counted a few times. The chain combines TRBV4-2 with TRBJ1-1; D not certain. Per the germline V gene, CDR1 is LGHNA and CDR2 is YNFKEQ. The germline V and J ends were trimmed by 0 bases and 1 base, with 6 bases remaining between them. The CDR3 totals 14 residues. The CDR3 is CASSQDWGNTEAFF. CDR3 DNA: TGTGCCAGCAGCCAAGATTGGGGGAACACTGAAGCTTTCTTT.

As DNA, the CDR3 is TGCGCCAGCAGCTTGGCCGCAGCCCTCGAGGCTGGAAACACCATATATTTT. Translation: CASSLAAALEAGNTIYF. V usage is TRBV5-1 and J usage is TRBJ1-3; no clear D. The germline V gene encodes CDR1 SGHRS and CDR2 YFSETQ. The CDR3 length is 17 residues. Deletions cut 0 bases from V and 2 bases from J, with 15 bases between.

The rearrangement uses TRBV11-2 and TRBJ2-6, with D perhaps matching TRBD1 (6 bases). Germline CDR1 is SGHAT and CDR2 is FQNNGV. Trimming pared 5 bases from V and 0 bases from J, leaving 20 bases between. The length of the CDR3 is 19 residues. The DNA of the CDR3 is TGTGCCAGCAGCCCTCTCGGGACATACTATAGCTCTGGGGCCAACGTCCTGACTTTC. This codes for CASSPLGTYYSSGANVLTF.

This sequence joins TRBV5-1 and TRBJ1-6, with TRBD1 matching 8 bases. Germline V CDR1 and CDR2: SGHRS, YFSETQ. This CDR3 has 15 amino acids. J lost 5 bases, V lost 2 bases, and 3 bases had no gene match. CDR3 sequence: CASSFDRGDNSPLHF. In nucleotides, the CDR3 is TGCGCCAGCAGCTTCGACAGGGGTGATAATTCACCCCTCCACTTT.

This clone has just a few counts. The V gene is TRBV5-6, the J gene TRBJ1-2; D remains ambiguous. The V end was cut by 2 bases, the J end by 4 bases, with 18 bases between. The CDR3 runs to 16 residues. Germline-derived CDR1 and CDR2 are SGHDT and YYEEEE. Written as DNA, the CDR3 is TGTGCCAGCAGCTTATTGATCGCCGAGACCTCCTATGGCTACACCTTC. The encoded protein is CASSLLIAETSYGYTF.

The CDR3 reads CASSHQDSSTMGQFF. In DNA form, the CDR3 reads TGCGCCAGCAGCCACCAGGACTCCTCTACAATGGGGCAGTTCTTC. The J gene is TRBJ2-1, the V gene TRBV4-1; tentative D call: TRBD2 (5 bases). Looked up from germline, CDR1 is MGHRA and CDR2 is YSYEKL. Trimming cost V 3 bases and J 12 bases, with 21 bases left between them. This CDR3 contains 15 residues.